Listed below are T cell receptor beta chains from one sample, sequenced in a study of blood T cells in healthy people across ages. TCRdb reanalysed the 5' RACE reads using MiXCR and keeps one entry per CDR3 protein. The sample yields around 800,000 distinct CDR3 sequences, roughly 26% seen once. In addition, the sample was reused for a study of T cells of mothers and their children.

Sequenced input: blood. Receptors originate from a boy between 10 and 17 years old in good health. The CDR3 runs from the conserved cysteine through the conserved F or W. The D gene is left open where the match is weak. Where a row states a size, it is once, few, many or the class of an expanded clone; other rows omit it.

V gene	D gene	clone size	J gene	CDR3 protein	CDR3 DNA
TRBV10-3	TRBD2	few	TRBJ2-3	CAISESSGLAGKSNTQYF	TGTGCCATCAGTGAGTCCTCTGGACTAGCGGGGAAGAGTAATACGCAGTATTTT
TRBV12-3/TRBV12-4	NA	few	TRBJ2-3	CASNSNTDTQYF	TGTGCCAGCAATTCGAACACAGATACGCAGTATTTT
TRBV29-1	NA	NA	TRBJ1-1	CSVVKQGNTEAFF	TGCAGCGTTGTTAAACAGGGGAACACTGAAGCTTTCTTT
TRBV11-2	NA	NA	TRBJ1-2	CASSLGGTRRSGYTF	TGTGCCAGCAGCTTAGGGGGGACCAGGAGGAGTGGCTACACCTTC
TRBV30	NA	NA	TRBJ1-1	CAWDPGVENTEAFF	TGTGCCTGGGATCCAGGGGTTGAAAACACTGAAGCTTTCTTT
TRBV5-1	NA	few	TRBJ2-6	CASSLPSRGSSGANVLTF	TGCGCCAGCAGCTTACCCAGCAGGGGAAGCTCTGGGGCCAACGTCCTGACTTTC
TRBV7-3	NA	NA	TRBJ2-5	CASSLNGRTPQETQYF	TGTGCCAGCAGCTTAAATGGGCGGACCCCCCAAGAGACCCAGTACTTC
TRBV30	NA	NA	TRBJ1-2	CAWSSAGTYGYTF	TGTGCCTGGAGCTCGGCCGGAACATATGGCTACACCTTC
TRBV7-9	NA	NA	TRBJ2-2	CASSFIRARTGELFF	TGTGCCAGCAGCTTTATCAGGGCGCGGACCGGGGAGCTGTTTTTT
TRBV2	TRBD2	NA	TRBJ2-5	CASSGTASGEETQYF	TGTGCCAGCAGTGGGACGGCCAGCGGGGAAGAGACCCAGTACTTC
TRBV9	NA	many	TRBJ2-5	CASSVEETQYF	TGTGCCAGCAGTGTCGAGGAGACCCAGTACTTC
TRBV6-2/TRBV6-3	NA	NA	TRBJ2-1	CASSYFRDEQFF	TGTGCCAGCAGTTATTTCAGGGATGAGCAGTTCTTC
TRBV11-2	NA	NA	TRBJ1-2	CASSRNGLGDGYTF	TGTGCCAGCAGCCGGAACGGACTAGGGGATGGCTACACCTTC
TRBV28	NA	few	TRBJ2-7	CASSQISGYEQYF	TGTGCCAGCAGCCAGATATCCGGCTACGAGCAGTACTTC
TRBV27	NA	few	TRBJ2-5	CASSLIGGRDQYF	TGTGCCAGCAGTTTAATAGGAGGACGGGACCAGTACTTC
TRBV20-1	NA	few	TRBJ2-5	CSARDSGGPLPVQETQYF	TGCAGTGCTAGAGATTCGGGGGGCCCCCTCCCCGTTCAAGAGACCCAGTACTTC
TRBV20-1	TRBD1	NA	TRBJ2-1	CSARDRDYNEQFF	TGCAGTGCGCGGGACAGGGACTACAATGAGCAGTTCTTC
TRBV2	NA	few	TRBJ2-7	CASSTPQGTYEQYF	TGTGCCAGCAGTACACCTCAGGGAACCTACGAGCAGTACTTC
TRBV6-6	TRBD2	few	TRBJ2-3	CASSGTSGDTQYF	TGTGCCAGCTCCGGGACTAGCGGGGATACGCAGTATTTT
TRBV3-1	TRBD2	few	TRBJ2-1	CASSQVAGGPNPYNEQFF	TGTGCCAGCAGCCAAGTGGCGGGGGGGCCGAATCCTTACAATGAGCAGTTCTTC
TRBV28	NA	few	TRBJ2-3	CATQDRPSTDTQYF	TGTGCCACACAAGACAGGCCAAGCACAGATACGCAGTATTTT
TRBV12-3/TRBV12-4	TRBD1	few	TRBJ2-5	CASSSLDRVLETQYF	TGTGCCAGCAGTAGCCTGGACAGGGTGTTAGAGACCCAGTACTTC
TRBV6-6	NA	few	TRBJ2-5	CASSSWTPSETHYF	TGTGCCAGCAGTTCTTGGACACCCTCGGAGACCCACTACTTC
TRBV5-4	NA	NA	TRBJ1-2	CASSDGPVYGYTF	TGTGCCAGCAGCGACGGACCCGTTTATGGCTACACCTTC
TRBV4-1	NA	few	TRBJ1-1	CASSQPRSPEAFF	TGCGCCAGCAGCCAACCCAGATCCCCTGAGGCTTTCTTT